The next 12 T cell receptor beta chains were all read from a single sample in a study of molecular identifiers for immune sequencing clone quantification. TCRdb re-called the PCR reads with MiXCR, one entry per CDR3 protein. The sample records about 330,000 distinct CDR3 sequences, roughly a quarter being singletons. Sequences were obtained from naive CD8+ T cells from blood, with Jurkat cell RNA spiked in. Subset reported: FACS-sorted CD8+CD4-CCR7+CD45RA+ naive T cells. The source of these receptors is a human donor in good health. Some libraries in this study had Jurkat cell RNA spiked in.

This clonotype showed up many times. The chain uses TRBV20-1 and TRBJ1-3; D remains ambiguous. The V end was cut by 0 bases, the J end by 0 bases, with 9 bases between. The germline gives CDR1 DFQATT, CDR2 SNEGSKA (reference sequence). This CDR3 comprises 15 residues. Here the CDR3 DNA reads TGCAGTGCTAGAGATCGCCGATTCTCTGGAAACACCATATATTTT. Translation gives CSARDRRFSGNTIYF.

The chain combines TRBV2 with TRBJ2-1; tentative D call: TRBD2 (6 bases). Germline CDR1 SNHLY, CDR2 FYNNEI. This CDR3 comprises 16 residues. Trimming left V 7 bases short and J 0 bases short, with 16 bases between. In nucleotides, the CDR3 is TGTGCCAGCACCGCGATCGGGGGAGACTCCTACAATGAGCAGTTCTTC. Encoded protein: CASTAIGGDSYNEQFF. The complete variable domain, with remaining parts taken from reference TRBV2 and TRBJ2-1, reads EPEVTQTPSHQVTQMGQEVILRCVPISNHLYFYWYRQILGQKVEFLVSFYNNEISEKSEIFDDQFSVERPDGSNFTLKIRSTKLEDSAMYFCASTAIGGDSYNEQFFGPGTRLTVL.

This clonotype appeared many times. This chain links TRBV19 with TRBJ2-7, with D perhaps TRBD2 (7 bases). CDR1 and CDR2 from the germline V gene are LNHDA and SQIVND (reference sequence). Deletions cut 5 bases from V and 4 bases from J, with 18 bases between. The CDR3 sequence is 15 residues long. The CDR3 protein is CASSASLRGPYEQYF. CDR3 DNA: TGTGCCAGTAGTGCCTCCCTGCGGGGGCCTTACGAGCAGTACTTC.

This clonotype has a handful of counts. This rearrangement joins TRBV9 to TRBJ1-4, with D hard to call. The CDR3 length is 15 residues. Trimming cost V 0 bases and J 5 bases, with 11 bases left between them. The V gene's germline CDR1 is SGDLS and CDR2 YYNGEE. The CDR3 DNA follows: TGTGCCAGCAGCGTAGAGGCAGGCAAGAATGAAAAACTGTTTTTT. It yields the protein CASSVEAGKNEKLFF.

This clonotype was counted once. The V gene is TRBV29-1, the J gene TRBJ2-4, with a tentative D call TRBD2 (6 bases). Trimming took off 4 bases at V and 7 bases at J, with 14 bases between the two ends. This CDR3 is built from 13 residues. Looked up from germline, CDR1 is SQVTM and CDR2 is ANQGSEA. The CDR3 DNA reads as TGCAGCGTTGGATCGGGGGTAAACAACATTCAGTACTTC. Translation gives CSVGSGVNNIQYF.

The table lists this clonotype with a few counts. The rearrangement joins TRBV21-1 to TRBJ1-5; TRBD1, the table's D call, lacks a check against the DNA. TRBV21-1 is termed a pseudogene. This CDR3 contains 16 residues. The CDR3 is CASSKGGQGPHQPQHF. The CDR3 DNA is TGTGCCAGCAGCAAAGGTGGACAGGGACCACATCAGCCCCAGCATTTT.

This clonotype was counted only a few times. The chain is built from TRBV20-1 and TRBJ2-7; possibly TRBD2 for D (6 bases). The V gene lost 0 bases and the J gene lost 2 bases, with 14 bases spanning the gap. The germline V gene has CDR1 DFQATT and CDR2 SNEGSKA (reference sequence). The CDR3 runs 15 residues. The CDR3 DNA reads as TGCAGTGCTAGAGAGGTAGGCGGGATTACCTACGAGCAGTACTTC. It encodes CSAREVGGITYEQYF.

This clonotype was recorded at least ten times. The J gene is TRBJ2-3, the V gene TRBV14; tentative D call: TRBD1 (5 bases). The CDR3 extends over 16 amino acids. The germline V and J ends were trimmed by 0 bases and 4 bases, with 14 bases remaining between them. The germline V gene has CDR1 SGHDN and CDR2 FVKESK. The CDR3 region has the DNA TGTGCCAGCAGCCAAGAGGGGCCCCACCTTGCAGATACGCAGTATTTT. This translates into CASSQEGPHLADTQYF.

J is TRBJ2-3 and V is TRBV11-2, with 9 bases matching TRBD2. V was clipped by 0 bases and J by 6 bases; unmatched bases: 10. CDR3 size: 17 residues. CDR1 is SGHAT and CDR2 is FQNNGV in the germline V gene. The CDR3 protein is CASSLDAGGWPGDTQYF. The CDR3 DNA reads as TGTGCCAGCAGCTTAGATGCGGGAGGGTGGCCCGGGGATACGCAGTATTTT. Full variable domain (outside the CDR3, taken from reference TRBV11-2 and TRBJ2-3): EAGVAQSPRYKIIEKRQSVAFWCNPISGHATLYWYQQILGQGPKLLIQFQNNGVVDDSQLPKDRFSAERLKGVDSTLKIQPAKLEDSAVYLCASSLDAGGWPGDTQYFGPGTRLTVL.

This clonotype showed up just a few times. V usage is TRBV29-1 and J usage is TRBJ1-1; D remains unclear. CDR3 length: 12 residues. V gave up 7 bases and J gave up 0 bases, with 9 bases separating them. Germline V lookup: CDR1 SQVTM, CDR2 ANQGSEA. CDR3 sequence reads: CSAMGVNTEAFF. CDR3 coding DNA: TGCAGCGCAATGGGAGTGAACACTGAAGCTTTCTTT.

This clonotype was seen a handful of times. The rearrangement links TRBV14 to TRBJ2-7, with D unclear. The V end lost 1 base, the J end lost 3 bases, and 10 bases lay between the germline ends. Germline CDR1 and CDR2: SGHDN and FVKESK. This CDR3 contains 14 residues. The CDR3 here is CASSQALASYEQYF. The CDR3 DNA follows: TGTGCCAGCAGCCAAGCATTAGCCAGCTACGAGCAGTACTTC.

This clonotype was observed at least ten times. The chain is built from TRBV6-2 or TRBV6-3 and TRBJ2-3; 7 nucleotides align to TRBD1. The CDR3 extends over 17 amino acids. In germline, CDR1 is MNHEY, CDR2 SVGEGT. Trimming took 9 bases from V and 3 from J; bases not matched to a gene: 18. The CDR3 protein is CASTARTGSVRTDTQYF. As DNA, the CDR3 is TGTGCCAGTACCGCCCGGACAGGATCGGTGAGGACAGATACGCAGTATTTT.